This paragraph reports one T cell receptor beta chain. Measured with immunoSEQ multiplex PCR; TCRdb has only the in-frame clones, and not every one. The sample yields 200,000 to 250,000 clones, 88% seen once. V shed 6 bases and J 3 bases; nucleotides not matched to a gene: 8. Germline V CDR1 and CDR2: SGHAT, FQNNGV. The CDR3 length is 14 residues. The data were obtained in a study of blood T cell repertoires in COVID-19. Sequencing was carried out using PBMCs or T cells enriched from blood (not recorded which). The rearrangement joins TRBV11-2 to TRBJ2-7; TRBD1 matches at 7 bases. The sequence came from a woman aged 25 to 45 who had recovered from COVID-19. CDR3 loop: CASRYSGTVYEQYF. The DNA of the CDR3 is TGTGCCAGCAGGTATTCCGGGACAGTCTACGAGCAGTACTTC.